This T cell receptor (beta chain) was identified during a study of T cells in Graves' hyperthyroidism and ophthalmopathy. At least ten counts were recorded for this clonotype. No antigen is known for it. TCR beta CDR3 sequences were amplified from RNA transcripts. The HTBI primer set served for first-round RT-PCR of the TCR CDR3. TCRdb redid the calling of the multiplex PCR reads with MiXCR, one entry per CDR3 protein. This sample has some 270,000 distinct CDR3 sequences, with more than 10% found just once. The study's findings and limits: Blood samples included most of the expanded thyroid clonotypes exceeding 0.001.

Not enrolled were patients with uncontrolled infection, other autoimmune disease, pregnancy or lactation. Sampled blood dates from first hyperthyroidism diagnosis, and it precedes any ophthalmopathy symptoms. Sequenced input: blood. This TCR came from a young woman with Graves' hyperthyroidism that later progressed to Graves' ophthalmopathy.

This CDR3 reads CASSSSGSTDTQYF. The CDR3 DNA reads as TGTGCCAGCAGCTCCAGCGGGAGCACAGATACGCAGTATTTT. V and J are TRBV7-2 and TRBJ2-3; TRBD2 might be the D (6 bases). The CDR3 loop spans 14 amino acids. Looked up from germline, CDR1 is SGHTA and CDR2 is FQGNSA. The V and J ends lost 4 bases and 0 bases respectively, with 8 bases between them.